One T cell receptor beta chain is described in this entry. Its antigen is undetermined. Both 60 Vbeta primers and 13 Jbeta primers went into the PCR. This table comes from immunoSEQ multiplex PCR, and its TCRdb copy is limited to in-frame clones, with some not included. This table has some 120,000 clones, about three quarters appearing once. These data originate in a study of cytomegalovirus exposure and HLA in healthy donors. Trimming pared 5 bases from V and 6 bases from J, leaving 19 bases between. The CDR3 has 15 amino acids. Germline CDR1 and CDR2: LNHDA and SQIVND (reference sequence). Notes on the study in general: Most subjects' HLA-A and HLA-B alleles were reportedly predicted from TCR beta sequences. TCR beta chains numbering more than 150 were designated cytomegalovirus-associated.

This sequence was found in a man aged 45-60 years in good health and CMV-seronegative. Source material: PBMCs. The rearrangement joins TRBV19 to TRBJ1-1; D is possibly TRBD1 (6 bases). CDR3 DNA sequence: TGTGCCAGTAGTCTCTCACAGGGACGATCGGCTGAAGCTTTCTTT. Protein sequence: CASSLSQGRSAEAFF. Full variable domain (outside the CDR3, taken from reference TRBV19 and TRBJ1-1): DGGITQSPKYLFRKEGQNVTLSCEQNLNHDAMYWYRQDPGQGLRLIYYSQIVNDFQKGDIAEGYSVSREKKESFPLTVTSAQKNPTAFYLCASSLSQGRSAEAFFGQGTRLTVV.